This T cell receptor beta chain appears in the sequencing data of a study of blood T cell repertoires in COVID-19. Data came from immunoSEQ multiplex PCR; TCRdb stores just in-frame clones and leaves some out. The profile shows roughly 250,000 clones, around 86% of them singletons. Categorization into cohorts depended on clinical history that participants reported. The receptor's source is a woman between 45 and 65 years old who had recovered from COVID-19. Specimen: PBMCs or T cells enriched from blood (not recorded which).

The CDR3 DNA reads TGCGCCAGCAGCCAGCTTGGGGGACTAGCGGGCATTGAGCAGTTCTTC. Amino acids: CASSQLGGLAGIEQFF. The rearrangement joins TRBV4-1 to TRBJ2-1; 12 bases fit TRBD2. Germline CDR1 MGHRA, CDR2 YSYEKL. This CDR3 spans 16 amino acids. With V trimmed by 3 bases and J by 9 bases, 9 bases remained unmatched.